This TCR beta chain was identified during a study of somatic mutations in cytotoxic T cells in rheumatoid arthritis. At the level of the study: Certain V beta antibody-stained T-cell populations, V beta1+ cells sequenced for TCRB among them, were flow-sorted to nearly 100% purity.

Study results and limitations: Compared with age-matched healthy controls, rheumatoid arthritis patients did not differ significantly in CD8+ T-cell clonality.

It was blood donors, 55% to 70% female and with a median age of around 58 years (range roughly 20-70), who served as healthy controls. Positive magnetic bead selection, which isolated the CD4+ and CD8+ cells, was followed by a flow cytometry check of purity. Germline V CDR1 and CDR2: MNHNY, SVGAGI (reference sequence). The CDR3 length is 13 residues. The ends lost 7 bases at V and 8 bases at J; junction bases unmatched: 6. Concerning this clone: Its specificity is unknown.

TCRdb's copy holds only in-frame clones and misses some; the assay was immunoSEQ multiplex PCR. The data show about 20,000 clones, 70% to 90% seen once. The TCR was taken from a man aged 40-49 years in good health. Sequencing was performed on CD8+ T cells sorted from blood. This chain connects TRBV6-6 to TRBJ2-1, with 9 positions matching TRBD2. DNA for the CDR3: TGTGCCAGCACTAGCGGGATCGGAGATGAGCAGTTCTTC. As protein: CASTSGIGDEQFF.